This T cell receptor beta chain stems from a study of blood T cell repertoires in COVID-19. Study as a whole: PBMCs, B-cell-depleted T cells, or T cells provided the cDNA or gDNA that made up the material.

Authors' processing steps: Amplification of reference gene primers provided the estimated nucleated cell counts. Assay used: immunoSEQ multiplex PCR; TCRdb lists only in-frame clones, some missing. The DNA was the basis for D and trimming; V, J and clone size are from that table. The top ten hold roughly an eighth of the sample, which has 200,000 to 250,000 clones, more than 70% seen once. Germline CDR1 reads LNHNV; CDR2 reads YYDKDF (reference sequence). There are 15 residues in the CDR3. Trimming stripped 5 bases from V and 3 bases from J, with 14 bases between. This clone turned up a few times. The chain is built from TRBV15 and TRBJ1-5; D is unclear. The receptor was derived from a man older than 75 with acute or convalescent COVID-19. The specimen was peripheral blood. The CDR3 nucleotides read TGTGCCACCAGCTCTCCAACGAGCCTCAATCAGCCCCAGCATTTT. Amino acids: CATSSPTSLNQPQHF.